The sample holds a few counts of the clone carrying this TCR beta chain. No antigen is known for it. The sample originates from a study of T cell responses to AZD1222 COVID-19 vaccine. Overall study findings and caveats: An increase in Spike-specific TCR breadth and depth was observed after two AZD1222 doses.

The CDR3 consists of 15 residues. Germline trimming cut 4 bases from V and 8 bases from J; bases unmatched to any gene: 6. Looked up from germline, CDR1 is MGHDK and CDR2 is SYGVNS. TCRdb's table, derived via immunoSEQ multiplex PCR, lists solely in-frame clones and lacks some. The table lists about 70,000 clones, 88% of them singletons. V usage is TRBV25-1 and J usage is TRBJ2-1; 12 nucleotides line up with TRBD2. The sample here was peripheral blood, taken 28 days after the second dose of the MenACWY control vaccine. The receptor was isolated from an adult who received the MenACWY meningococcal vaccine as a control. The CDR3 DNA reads TGTGCCAGCAGTGTTCGACTAGCGGGAGCACATGAGCAGTTCTTC. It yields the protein CASSVRLAGAHEQFF.